This T cell receptor (beta chain) appears in the sequencing data of a study of cytomegalovirus exposure and HLA in healthy donors. Broader study findings: Presence/absence analyses supposed approximately even sequencing depth among donors. Some V segments (TRBV6-2 and TRBV6-3 among them) were excluded as indistinguishable.

In regard to this clone: Antigen unknown.

The V gene end was trimmed by 6 bases and the J gene end by 9 bases; junction bases not matched to a gene: 14. The CDR3 spans 14 residues. Germline lookup yields CDR1 SGHDT and CDR2 YYEEEE. The PCR was carried out with 60 Vbeta primers and 13 Jbeta primers. Sequencing used immunoSEQ multiplex PCR; TCRdb keeps in-frame clones, though not all of them. The sample totals roughly 78,000 clones. This sequence originates from a boy between 5 and 17 years old in good health and CMV-seronegative. The sample comprised PBMCs. V is TRBV5-6 and J is TRBJ1-2; 7 bases match TRBD1. This CDR3 reads CASNPTETGLSYTF. The CDR3, as DNA: TGTGCCAGCAACCCGACCGAGACAGGGTTGAGCTACACCTTC. The entire variable domain, with the rest obtained from reference TRBV5-6 and TRBJ1-2, is as follows: DAGVTQSPTHLIKTRGQQVTLRCSPKSGHDTVSWYQQALGQGPQFIFQYYEEEERQRGNFPDRFSGHQFPNYSSELNVNALLLGDSALYLCASNPTETGLSYTFGSGTRLTVV.